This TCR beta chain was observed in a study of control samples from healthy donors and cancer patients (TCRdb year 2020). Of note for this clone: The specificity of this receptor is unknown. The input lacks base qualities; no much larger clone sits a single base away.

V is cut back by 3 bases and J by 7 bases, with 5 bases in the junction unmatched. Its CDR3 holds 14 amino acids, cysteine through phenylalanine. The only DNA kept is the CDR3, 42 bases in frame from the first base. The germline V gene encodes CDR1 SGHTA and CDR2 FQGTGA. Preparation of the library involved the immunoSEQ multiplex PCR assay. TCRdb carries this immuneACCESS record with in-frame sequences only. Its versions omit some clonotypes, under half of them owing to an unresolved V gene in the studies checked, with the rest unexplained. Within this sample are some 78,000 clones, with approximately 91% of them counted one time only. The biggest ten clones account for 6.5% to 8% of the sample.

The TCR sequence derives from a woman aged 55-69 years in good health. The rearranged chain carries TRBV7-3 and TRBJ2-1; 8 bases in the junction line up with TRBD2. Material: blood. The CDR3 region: CASSLAGGVNEQFF. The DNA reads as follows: TGTGCCAGCAGCTTGGCGGGAGGTGTGAATGAGCAGTTCTTC.